Below, one T cell receptor beta chain is given with its context. Its antigen is unidentified. The CDR3 has 15 residues. Trimming cost V 10 bases and J 3 bases, with 20 bases left between them. In germline, CDR1 is MNHNS, CDR2 SASEGT. The record originates from a study of cytomegalovirus exposure and HLA in healthy donors. Study-wide context: A later analysis reported the 120 or so validation repertoires used the same platform as the approximately 660 first-cohort repertoires. General study results and limits: The tendency of first-cohort TCR clusters to co-occur in the roughly 130 validation repertoires emerged from a later analysis. Confirmation in vitro established that a few CMV-associated chains were specific for CMV antigens. Listed as cytomegalovirus-associated were over 150 TCR beta chains.

This table comes from immunoSEQ multiplex PCR, and its TCRdb copy is limited to in-frame clones, with some not included. The sample gives 100,000 to 120,000 clones, almost 96% of which show up once; 0.67% is in the top ten. The receptor's source is a woman under 30 in good health and CMV-seronegative. This chain connects TRBV6-1 to TRBJ2-3; D perhaps matches TRBD2 (5 bases). Sequencing was carried out using PBMCs. The CDR3 is CATIPRRGWTDTQYF. The CDR3 bases are TGTGCCACCATCCCCCGTCGGGGTTGGACAGATACGCAGTATTTT.